This is a list of T cell receptor beta chains from one sample in a study of T cells after yellow fever vaccination. TCRdb re-called the 5' RACE reads through MiXCR, storing one row per CDR3 protein. The sample lists 300,000 to 450,000 distinct CDR3 sequences, 8% to 9.5% occurring once. This sample comprised PBMCs, obtained about 49 days after the first yellow fever vaccination. The receptors shown here come from a young man who received the YFV17D yellow fever vaccine. The CDR3 runs from the conserved cysteine through the conserved F or W. Each record gives: V gene, J gene, clone size, D gene, CDR3 protein, CDR3 DNA. The D gene is left open where the match is weak. Not every row has a clone size; where given, it reads once, few, many or a size class.

v_gene: TRBV9; j_gene: TRBJ1-6; abundance: many; d_gene: TRBD1; CDR3aa: CASSVGPQGVRLNSPLHF; CDR3nt: TGTGCCAGCAGCGTAGGCCCTCAGGGGGTGAGGTTGAATTCACCCCTCCACTTT
v_gene: TRBV27; j_gene: TRBJ1-2; abundance: NA; d_gene: TRBD1; CDR3aa: CASAPAGTGNYGYTF; CDR3nt: TGTGCCAGCGCCCCGGCCGGGACAGGGAACTATGGCTACACCTTC
v_gene: TRBV7-2; j_gene: TRBJ1-5; abundance: few; d_gene: TRBD1; CDR3aa: CASSRQGGQGSQGPQHF; CDR3nt: TGTGCCAGCAGCCGACAAGGAGGACAGGGGTCCCAAGGGCCCCAGCATTTT
v_gene: TRBV5-1; j_gene: TRBJ2-7; abundance: NA; d_gene: NA; CDR3aa: CASSPGWQGIDEQYF; CDR3nt: TGCGCCAGCAGCCCGGGGTGGCAGGGGATCGACGAGCAGTACTTC
v_gene: TRBV25-1; j_gene: TRBJ2-7; abundance: NA; d_gene: TRBD2; CDR3aa: CASSPLGGRHEQYF; CDR3nt: TGTGCCAGCAGTCCCCTGGGAGGGAGACACGAGCAGTACTTC
v_gene: TRBV19; j_gene: TRBJ2-1; abundance: few; d_gene: TRBD2; CDR3aa: CASSLSSGVHEQFF; CDR3nt: TGTGCCAGTAGTTTATCTAGCGGGGTTCATGAGCAGTTCTTC
v_gene: TRBV5-1; j_gene: TRBJ2-2; abundance: few; d_gene: NA; CDR3aa: CASSFYDSNTGELFF; CDR3nt: TGCGCCAGCAGCTTCTATGACTCGAACACCGGGGAGCTGTTTTTT
v_gene: TRBV30; j_gene: TRBJ2-3; abundance: few; d_gene: TRBD2; CDR3aa: CACRPGLAQVDTQYF; CDR3nt: TGTGCCTGCCGGCCGGGACTAGCTCAGGTCGATACGCAGTATTTT
v_gene: TRBV20-1; j_gene: TRBJ2-2; abundance: few; d_gene: NA; CDR3aa: CSARAEDWLVELFF; CDR3nt: TGCAGTGCTAGAGCCGAGGACTGGTTAGTGGAGCTGTTTTTT
v_gene: TRBV29-1; j_gene: TRBJ2-3; abundance: many; d_gene: NA; CDR3aa: CSVEGSHVSTDTQYF; CDR3nt: TGCAGCGTTGAAGGTAGTCACGTTAGCACAGATACGCAGTATTTT
v_gene: TRBV7-2; j_gene: TRBJ2-3; abundance: few; d_gene: NA; CDR3aa: CASSLAVISDTQYF; CDR3nt: TGTGCCAGCAGCTTAGCTGTCATCTCAGATACGCAGTATTTT
v_gene: TRBV20-1; j_gene: TRBJ1-1; abundance: NA; d_gene: NA; CDR3aa: CSAPGVENTEAFF; CDR3nt: TGCAGTGCCCCAGGGGTCGAGAACACTGAAGCTTTCTTT
v_gene: TRBV4-1; j_gene: TRBJ1-1; abundance: NA; d_gene: NA; CDR3aa: CASKWGTEAFF; CDR3nt: TGCGCCAGTAAATGGGGCACTGAAGCTTTCTTT
v_gene: TRBV12-3/TRBV12-4; j_gene: TRBJ2-3; abundance: many; d_gene: TRBD2; CDR3aa: CASSFGGAGDTQYF; CDR3nt: TGTGCCAGCAGTTTCGGGGGGGCCGGAGATACGCAGTATTTT
v_gene: TRBV19; j_gene: TRBJ1-1; abundance: many; d_gene: TRBD1; CDR3aa: CASSTGTGNTEAFF; CDR3nt: TGTGCCAGTTCTACGGGGACAGGGAACACTGAAGCTTTCTTT
v_gene: TRBV5-1; j_gene: TRBJ2-1; abundance: NA; d_gene: TRBD1; CDR3aa: CASTRTGVTDEQFF; CDR3nt: TGCGCCAGCACCCGGACAGGGGTAACGGATGAGCAGTTCTTC
v_gene: TRBV7-2; j_gene: TRBJ2-2; abundance: NA; d_gene: TRBD1; CDR3aa: CASRPGQGRDTGELFF; CDR3nt: TGTGCCAGCAGACCCGGACAGGGTCGGGACACCGGGGAGCTGTTTTTT
v_gene: TRBV4-3; j_gene: TRBJ1-6; abundance: many; d_gene: NA; CDR3aa: CASSRGEGRDNRSPLHF; CDR3nt: TGCGCCAGCAGCCGGGGAGAGGGTCGGGACAATAGGTCACCCCTCCACTTT
v_gene: TRBV14; j_gene: TRBJ1-1; abundance: few; d_gene: NA; CDR3aa: CASTPIQAFSTEAFF; CDR3nt: TGTGCCAGCACCCCCATTCAGGCTTTTAGCACTGAAGCTTTCTTT
v_gene: TRBV12-3/TRBV12-4; j_gene: TRBJ2-3; abundance: few; d_gene: TRBD1; CDR3aa: CASSLQQGMDTQYF; CDR3nt: TGTGCCAGCAGTTTACAACAGGGGATGGATACGCAGTATTTT
v_gene: TRBV6-6; j_gene: TRBJ2-3; abundance: few; d_gene: NA; CDR3aa: CASSYWEDTQYF; CDR3nt: TGTGCCAGCAGTTATTGGGAAGATACGCAGTATTTT
v_gene: TRBV6-2/TRBV6-3; j_gene: TRBJ2-3; abundance: NA; d_gene: NA; CDR3aa: CASSYTFGDTQYF; CDR3nt: TGTGCCAGCAGTTACACCTTCGGAGATACGCAGTATTTT
v_gene: TRBV4-1; j_gene: TRBJ2-5; abundance: few; d_gene: TRBD1; CDR3aa: CASSSGQEETQYF; CDR3nt: TGCGCCAGCAGCTCGGGACAGGAAGAGACCCAGTACTTC
v_gene: TRBV20-1; j_gene: TRBJ1-5; abundance: NA; d_gene: TRBD1; CDR3aa: CSARDRVKGWVNQPQHF; CDR3nt: TGCAGTGCAAGGGACAGGGTCAAGGGTTGGGTCAATCAGCCCCAGCATTTT
v_gene: TRBV7-2; j_gene: TRBJ1-1; abundance: NA; d_gene: NA; CDR3aa: CASSLDPGTDTEAFF; CDR3nt: TGTGCCAGCAGCTTAGACCCAGGGACGGACACTGAAGCTTTCTTT
v_gene: TRBV5-8; j_gene: TRBJ1-2; abundance: few; d_gene: NA; CDR3aa: CASSLWAGPGHYGYTF; CDR3nt: TGTGCCAGCAGCTTGTGGGCCGGGCCAGGGCACTATGGCTACACCTTC
v_gene: TRBV20-1; j_gene: TRBJ2-3; abundance: few; d_gene: NA; CDR3aa: CSARSRFSSTDTQYF; CDR3nt: TGCAGTGCTAGGAGCAGATTCTCTAGCACAGATACGCAGTATTTT
v_gene: TRBV29-1; j_gene: TRBJ1-6; abundance: many; d_gene: NA; CDR3aa: CSVEVAGGSPLHF; CDR3nt: TGCAGCGTTGAGGTCGCCGGGGGTTCACCCCTCCACTTT
v_gene: TRBV7-2; j_gene: TRBJ2-5; abundance: NA; d_gene: NA; CDR3aa: CASSPPGLGGRETQYF; CDR3nt: TGTGCCAGCAGCCCCCCGGGATTGGGGGGCCGAGAGACCCAGTACTTC
v_gene: TRBV18; j_gene: TRBJ1-5; abundance: few; d_gene: TRBD1; CDR3aa: CASSVGQGSNQPQHF; CDR3nt: TGTGCCAGCTCCGTCGGACAGGGAAGCAATCAGCCCCAGCATTTT
v_gene: TRBV6-6; j_gene: TRBJ1-6; abundance: many; d_gene: NA; CDR3aa: CASSHSYNSPLHF; CDR3nt: TGTGCCAGCAGCCACTCCTATAATTCACCCCTCCACTTT
v_gene: TRBV5-1; j_gene: TRBJ1-1; abundance: NA; d_gene: NA; CDR3aa: CASSLQAGTEAFF; CDR3nt: TGCGCCAGCAGCTTGCAGGCAGGGACTGAAGCTTTCTTT
v_gene: TRBV29-1; j_gene: TRBJ1-1; abundance: NA; d_gene: NA; CDR3aa: CSVHSGYDSEAFF; CDR3nt: TGCAGCGTTCACTCAGGGTATGATTCTGAAGCTTTCTTT
v_gene: TRBV13; j_gene: TRBJ2-1; abundance: few; d_gene: NA; CDR3aa: CASSQSPQGVNEQFF; CDR3nt: TGTGCCAGCAGCCAGTCCCCGCAGGGTGTTAATGAGCAGTTCTTC
v_gene: TRBV27; j_gene: TRBJ1-4; abundance: NA; d_gene: NA; CDR3aa: CASSLNYLDNEKLFF; CDR3nt: TGTGCCAGCAGTTTAAATTACTTAGATAATGAAAAACTGTTTTTT
v_gene: TRBV4-1; j_gene: TRBJ2-3; abundance: NA; d_gene: NA; CDR3aa: CASSQETRGDTQYF; CDR3nt: TGCGCCAGCAGCCAAGAAACTCGAGGAGATACGCAGTATTTT
v_gene: TRBV18; j_gene: TRBJ2-1; abundance: many; d_gene: NA; CDR3aa: CASSPRDYNEQFF; CDR3nt: TGTGCCAGCTCACCGAGGGACTACAATGAGCAGTTCTTC
v_gene: TRBV7-9; j_gene: TRBJ2-3; abundance: NA; d_gene: NA; CDR3aa: CASSLGEDTQYF; CDR3nt: TGTGCCAGCAGCTTAGGGGAGGATACGCAGTATTTT
v_gene: TRBV18; j_gene: TRBJ1-3; abundance: few; d_gene: TRBD1; CDR3aa: CASSPRPFSGGQVISGNTIYF; CDR3nt: TGTGCCAGCTCACCAAGACCGTTCTCAGGGGGACAGGTCATCTCTGGAAACACCATATATTTT
v_gene: TRBV20-1; j_gene: TRBJ2-7; abundance: NA; d_gene: TRBD2; CDR3aa: CSASGLAGPTYEQYF; CDR3nt: TGCAGTGCTAGTGGGCTAGCGGGGCCTACCTACGAGCAGTACTTC
v_gene: TRBV7-2; j_gene: TRBJ2-5; abundance: many; d_gene: TRBD1; CDR3aa: CASSPHGTGGLTQYF; CDR3nt: TGTGCCAGCAGCCCCCACGGGACAGGGGGCCTGACCCAGTACTTC
v_gene: TRBV9; j_gene: TRBJ2-3; abundance: few; d_gene: NA; CDR3aa: CASSVGVTDTQYF; CDR3nt: TGTGCCAGCAGCGTCGGGGTGACAGATACGCAGTATTTT
v_gene: TRBV24-1; j_gene: TRBJ1-2; abundance: many; d_gene: NA; CDR3aa: CATSVDRAYGYTF; CDR3nt: TGTGCCACCAGTGTAGACAGAGCCTATGGCTACACCTTC
v_gene: TRBV7-9; j_gene: TRBJ2-3; abundance: few; d_gene: NA; CDR3aa: CASGGTDTQYF; CDR3nt: TGTGCCAGCGGAGGCACAGATACGCAGTATTTT